One and the same sample provided the 27 T cell receptor beta chains below, sequenced in a study of blood T cell repertoires in COVID-19. The method was immunoSEQ multiplex PCR; TCRdb's version includes in-frame clones alone and lacks a portion of them. The sample yields some 290,000 clones, approximately 90% seen once. Sequencing was done on a sample of peripheral blood. The receptors originated from a man aged 18 to 30 with active or convalescent COVID-19.

This clone appeared a single time. CDR3 coding DNA: TGTGCCAGTAGTTCCGGGACAGGCAATCAGCCCCAGCATTTT. Translated, it gives CASSSGTGNQPQHF. The chain has TRBV19 and TRBJ1-5; 7 bases agree with TRBD1. Trimming cost V 5 bases and J 2 bases; bases outside gene matches: 3. The CDR3 runs 14 residues. Looked up from germline, CDR1 is LNHDA and CDR2 is SQIVND (reference sequence).

This clone was counted a single time. V is TRBV10-3 and J is TRBJ2-3; D unclear. Between the trimmed V and J ends, which lost 9 bases and 1 base, there was a span of 11 bases. CDR1 and CDR2 from the germline V gene are ENHRY and SYGVKD. This CDR3 contains 13 residues. The CDR3 region has the DNA TGTGCCATTGCGAGTGCCGGCACAGATACGCAGTATTTT. It specifies CAIASAGTDTQYF.

The rearrangement uses TRBV28 and TRBJ1-2, with D maybe TRBD1 (6 bases). V was trimmed by 5 bases and J by 3 bases, leaving 16 bases between them. CDR1 is MDHEN and CDR2 is SYDVKM in the germline V gene. This CDR3 has 15 residues. CDR3 coding DNA: TGTGCCAGCAGTCGGACGTGGCAGGGGTACTATGGCTACACCTTC. Translated, it gives CASSRTWQGYYGYTF.

The chain carries TRBV6-2 or TRBV6-3 and TRBJ2-3; 9 nucleotides agree with TRBD2. Germline V gene lookup returns CDR1 MNHEY and CDR2 SVGEGT. V lost 2 bases and J lost 2; bases outside the gene matches: 5. The CDR3 is made up of 16 amino acids. This CDR3 reads CASSYPLAGITDTQYF. CDR3 in DNA: TGTGCCAGCAGTTACCCCCTAGCGGGGATCACAGATACGCAGTATTTT.

The chain carries TRBV6-5 and TRBJ2-5; a possible D gene is TRBD2 (6 bases). Trimming shortened V by 6 bases and J by 0 bases, and 11 bases separated the two germline ends. From germline, CDR1 is MNHEY and CDR2 SVGAGI. This CDR3 comprises 14 residues. The CDR3 nucleotides read TGTGCCAGCAGAGTTAGCGGAAACCAAGAGACCCAGTACTTC. Its protein is CASRVSGNQETQYF.

The chain is built from TRBV11-2 and TRBJ1-2; D may be TRBD1 (5 bases). This CDR3 is built from 11 residues. The germline CDR1 and CDR2 sequences are SGHAT and FQNNGV. Trimming took 1 base from V and 14 from J, leaving 11 bases between them. This CDR3 is CASSLGGVGTF. The CDR3 DNA follows: TGTGCCAGCAGCTTAGGGGGGGTTGGGACCTTC. Full variable domain (missing parts from reference TRBV11-2 and TRBJ1-2): EAGVAQSPRYKIIEKRQSVAFWCNPISGHATLYWYQQILGQGPKLLIQFQNNGVVDDSQLPKDRFSAERLKGVDSTLKIQPAKLEDSAVYLCASSLGGVGTFGSGTRLTVV.

V is TRBV14 and J is TRBJ2-7, with D possibly matching TRBD2 (6 bases). V was trimmed by 2 bases and J by 5 bases, leaving 13 bases between them. The CDR3 runs 14 residues. CDR1 is SGHDN, CDR2 FVKESK, per germline. The CDR3 sequence is CASSQRAWGDEQYF. CDR3 nucleotide sequence: TGTGCCAGCAGCCAAAGGGCATGGGGGGACGAGCAGTACTTC.

This clone was observed a handful of times. The V call is TRBV4-2, the J call TRBJ1-1; unclear D gene. The CDR3 length is 13 residues. Germline CDR1 LGHNA, CDR2 YNFKEQ. Trimming took off 0 bases at V and 10 bases at J, with 12 bases between the two ends. In DNA, the CDR3 is TGTGCCAGCAGCCAAGAGGACTCATCGGTAGCTTTCTTT. Translation gives CASSQEDSSVAFF.

The chain combines TRBV7-8 with TRBJ2-5; D is unresolved. V gave up 1 base and J gave up 2 bases, with 5 bases separating them. The CDR3 loop spans 13 amino acids. The germline V gene encodes CDR1 SGHVS and CDR2 FQNEAQ. The DNA of the CDR3 is TGTGCCAGCAGCTTAGACGGGCAAGAGACCCAGTACTTC. It codes for CASSLDGQETQYF.

The V gene is TRBV5-1, the J gene TRBJ2-3; D is perhaps TRBD1 (5 bases). The CDR3 has 13 amino acids. The ends were cut back, 7 bases at V and 4 bases at J, with 13 bases in the middle. Germline-derived CDR1 and CDR2 are SGHRS and YFSETQ. CDR3 amino acids: CASWGLMADTQYF. DNA of the CDR3: TGCGCCAGCTGGGGCCTGATGGCAGATACGCAGTATTTT.

This clone showed up many times. This rearrangement joins TRBV5-6 to TRBJ1-1; D not resolved. Germline-derived CDR1 and CDR2 are SGHDT and YYEEEE. V was clipped by 5 bases and J by 3 bases, with 20 bases between them. This CDR3 has 16 amino acids. CDR3 in amino acids: CASRSRYVGGHTEAFF. DNA for the CDR3: TGTGCCAGCAGGTCGAGGTATGTGGGAGGGCACACTGAAGCTTTCTTT.

The chain combines TRBV24-1 with TRBJ2-5, with D perhaps TRBD2 (6 bases). Per germline, CDR1 KGHDR and CDR2 SFDVKD. The V gene lost 4 bases and the J gene lost 5 bases, with 19 bases spanning the gap. This CDR3 comprises 16 residues. The CDR3: CATSEGLVSGGETQYF. CDR3 bases: TGTGCCACCAGTGAAGGGCTAGTGTCTGGGGGGGAGACCCAGTACTTC.

This rearrangement joins TRBV4-1 to TRBJ2-1, with TRBD2 matching 8 bases. Germline trimming cut 4 bases from V and 8 bases from J; bases unmatched to any gene: 4. CDR3 length: 13 amino acids. CDR1 and CDR2 from the germline V gene are MGHRA and YSYEKL. The DNA for the CDR3 is TGCGCCAGCAGCCTGGGACTAGTCTATGAGCAGTTCTTC. Its protein is CASSLGLVYEQFF.

The table lists this clone with a count of one. V and J are TRBV28 and TRBJ2-7; 7 nucleotides align to TRBD1. Trimming at V came to 7 bases and at J to 3 bases, leaving 9 bases not matched to a gene. Germline lookup yields CDR1 MDHEN and CDR2 SYDVKM. The CDR3 extends over 14 amino acids. CDR3 sequence (DNA): TGTGCCAGCATTCTCCGGACAGGTAGCTACGAGCAGTACTTC. Translation gives CASILRTGSYEQYF. The complete variable domain, with remaining parts taken from reference TRBV28 and TRBJ2-7, reads DVKVTQSSRYLVKRTGEKVFLECVQDMDHENMFWYRQDPGLGLRLIYFSYDVKMKEKGDIPEGYSVSREKKERFSLILESASTNQTSMYLCASILRTGSYEQYFGPGTRLTVT.

This clone showed up just once. J is TRBJ2-7 and V is TRBV7-9; TRBD1 might be the D (5 bases). This CDR3 spans 13 amino acids. Trimming left V 4 bases short and J 2 bases short, with 9 bases between. In germline, CDR1 is SEHNR, CDR2 FQNEAQ (reference sequence). The CDR3 DNA is TGTGCCAGCAGCTCCGGCAGGGCCTACGAGCAGTACTTC. It is translated as CASSSGRAYEQYF.

The J gene is TRBJ2-6, the V gene TRBV2, with D tentatively TRBD1 (5 bases). This CDR3 contains 17 residues. CDR1 SNHLY and CDR2 FYNNEI come from the germline V gene. Trimming took 7 bases from V and 0 from J, leaving 16 bases between them. CDR3 sequence (DNA): TGTGCCAGCACCTCAAGTAGGGGTAGCTCTGGGGCCAACGTCCTGACTTTC. Amino acids: CASTSSRGSSGANVLTF.

This chain uses TRBV7-2 with TRBJ2-7, with D possibly TRBD2 on 5 matching bases. The CDR3 is 14 amino acids. V gave up 3 bases and J gave up 3 bases, with 12 bases separating them. The germline CDR1 and CDR2 sequences are SGHTA and FQGNSA. CDR3 residues: CASSLDFRSYEQYF. The CDR3 DNA reads TGTGCCAGCAGCTTGGACTTCAGGAGCTACGAGCAGTACTTC.

The rearrangement links TRBV19 to TRBJ1-6; 8 bases align to TRBD1. The CDR3 consists of 15 residues. Germline trimming cut 4 bases from V and 7 bases from J; bases unmatched to any gene: 6. Germline assignment: CDR1 LNHDA and CDR2 SQIVND (reference sequence). CDR3 amino acids: CASSTATGGNSPLHF. The CDR3 DNA sequence: TGTGCCAGTAGTACAGCTACAGGGGGAAATTCACCCCTCCACTTT.

This clone was seen a single time. The gene calls are TRBV30 and TRBJ2-7; possibly TRBD2 for D (6 bases). Germline CDR1 and CDR2: GTSNPN and SVGIG (reference sequence). V was cut by 8 bases and J by 2 bases, with 16 bases left in between. This CDR3 contains 13 residues. CDR3 nucleotides: TGTGCCGGGAAACTTGGGGGGACCTACGAGCAGTACTTC. Encoded protein: CAGKLGGTYEQYF.

The chain has TRBV5-6 and TRBJ1-3; 7 nucleotides agree with TRBD1. The junction had 12 bases not matched to a gene; V was cut back by 4 bases and J by 5 bases. This CDR3 spans 16 amino acids. Germline-derived CDR1 and CDR2 are SGHDT and YYEEEE. The CDR3 DNA is TGTGCCAGCAGCGTGGGCGCCGGGACAGCTAGAAACACCATATATTTT. Its translation is CASSVGAGTARNTIYF.

V is TRBV12-5 and J is TRBJ2-2; 9 bases align to TRBD2. Germline V gene data show CDR1 as LGHNT and CDR2 as FRNRAP. This CDR3 is 17 amino acids long. The trim removed 8 bases at V and 1 base at J, leaving 11 bases unmatched. CDR3 amino acids: CASLDSTSGENTGELFF. The CDR3 DNA reads as TGTGCTAGTCTCGATTCGACTAGCGGAGAGAACACCGGGGAGCTGTTTTTT.

The rearrangement joins TRBV28 to TRBJ2-1; no reliable D call. The length of the CDR3 is 12 residues. Germline CDR1 reads MDHEN; CDR2 reads SYDVKM. Deletions cut 2 bases from V and 15 bases from J, with 14 bases between. CDR3 sequence (DNA): TGTGCCAGCAGTTTAATCCAGCGCGAGTTGTTCTTC. Protein sequence: CASSLIQRELFF.

The chain recombines TRBV3-1 (or the pseudogene TRBV3-2) with TRBJ2-1; maybe TRBD2 (5 bases). Trimming took 4 bases from V and 0 from J, leaving 16 bases between them. CDR3 length: 17 amino acids. Germline loops: CDR1 LGHDT, CDR2 YNNKEL (reference sequence). The CDR3 region has the DNA TGTGCCAGCAGCCCTCTTCCGGGGTCCAGCTCCTACAATGAGCAGTTCTTC. Protein: CASSPLPGSSSYNEQFF.

V is TRBV6-5 and J is TRBJ2-1; D is possibly TRBD2 (5 bases). CDR3 length equals 11 residues. The germline V and J ends were trimmed by 8 bases and 4 bases, with 6 bases remaining between them. Germline V CDR1 and CDR2: MNHEY, SVGAGI. In DNA, the CDR3 is TGTGCCAGCCGGACTTACAATGAGCAGTTCTTC. Translation: CASRTYNEQFF.

V usage is TRBV24-1 and J usage is TRBJ2-5; D might be TRBD1 (6 bases). Looked up from germline, CDR1 is KGHDR and CDR2 is SFDVKD. V lost 4 bases to trimming and J lost 1 base, with 9 bases between them. CDR3 length: 14 amino acids. The CDR3 DNA follows: TGTGCCACCAGTGAATCGACAGGCCAAGAGACCCAGTACTTC. Its translation is CATSESTGQETQYF.

CDR3 region: CASSGGEENEQFF. CDR3 nucleotide sequence: TGTGCCAGCAGTGGGGGCGAGGAGAATGAGCAGTTCTTC. This chain joins TRBV7-6 and TRBJ2-1; perhaps TRBD1 as D (6 bases). CDR1 SGHVS and CDR2 FNYEAQ come from the germline V gene. The V end was cut by 6 bases, the J end by 7 bases, with 13 bases between. The CDR3 totals 13 residues.

The rearrangement uses TRBV5-5 and TRBJ2-3; TRBD1 matches 7 bases. The germline V gene has CDR1 SGHKS and CDR2 YYEKEE (reference sequence). Trimming took 0 bases from V and 4 from J; bases not matched to a gene: 2. The CDR3 spans 14 residues. The CDR3, as DNA: TGTGCCAGCAGCTTGGGACAGGGCCCAGATACGCAGTATTTT. It encodes CASSLGQGPDTQYF.